This TCR beta chain was found in a study of shared clonotypes between healthy human individuals. Study at large: Donors had three CD4 naive, three CD4 memory, two CD8 naive and one CD8 memory plate apiece.

This clone is a singleton in its sample. Relative to the germline gene, one junction end is altered; a read error may explain this. CDR3 length: 15 amino acids. Germline CDR1 is SGHTA and CDR2 is FQGTGA. Profiling relied on immunoSEQ multiplex PCR, and the TCRdb table lists in-frame clones only, not all of them. The sample lists about 2.3 million clones, approximately 90% seen once, with 0.37% in the top ten. This chain links TRBV7-3 with TRBJ2-7; 8 bases fit TRBD2. The TCR originated in a man in his late teens or twenties in good health. Some clones in this sample may be carry-over from other donors' samples. Sequenced: naive CD4+ T cells from PBMCs. Documented subset: CD45RA+ positively selected. The CDR3 loop reads CASSLTSGPTYEQYF. In DNA form, the CDR3 reads TGTGCCAGCAGCCTAACTAGCGGCCCTACCTACGAGCAGTACTTC.